By share, the clone carrying this T cell receptor beta chain ranks as medium-sized. The entry originates in a study of blood T cell repertoires in COVID-19. For the study at large: The United States, Italy and Spain provided the acute and convalescent COVID-19 samples. The cDNA or gDNA used as material had been derived from T cells, B-cell-depleted T cells, or PBMCs.

Sequencing used immunoSEQ multiplex PCR; TCRdb keeps in-frame clones, though not all of them. The table lists about 120,000 clones, around four fifths of them singletons. Sequencing used peripheral blood. The clonotype originates from a young man with acute or convalescent COVID-19.

CDR3 region: CASSERSSGGYEQFF. The CDR3 region has the DNA TGTGCCAGCAGTGAACGGTCTAGCGGGGGGTATGAGCAGTTCTTC. V gene TRBV6-1 combines with J gene TRBJ2-1, with 11 bases aligning to TRBD2. Unmatched junction bases numbered 5, after V lost 2 bases and J lost 8 bases. Germline lookup yields CDR1 MNHNS and CDR2 SASEGT. The CDR3 covers 15 residues.